This T cell receptor beta chain was found in a study of T cell repertoires in cytomegalovirus infection (dated by TCRdb to the late 2010s). About the full investigation: Donor HLA type was relevant to the analysis, as public TCR beta signatures indicated carriage of CMV infection together with the matching HLA type.

Reading the germline V gene (reference sequence) gives CDR1 LNHDA and CDR2 SQIVND. Trimming takes 6 bases off V and 0 bases off J; junction bases not matched to a gene: 6. The CDR3 holds 18 amino acids from the cysteine to the phenylalanine. Just CDR3 DNA is preserved here, 54 bases in frame from base 1. About this clonotype: Its target antigen remains unknown. No base qualities exist here, and no much larger clone lies one base off it.

Study-wide findings and limitations: In both this cohort and an independent cohort of more than 350 donors, the cumulative frequency of public TCR beta family members distinguished carriers of CMV infection plus the relevant HLA type. The ex vivo response was dominated by HLA-C-restricted CMV-specific TCR beta clonotypes, which also provided the single most frequent clonotype in two of eight donors.

The sequencer listed for this sample is Illumina HiSeq 1500. TCRdb took the public reads, trimmed them with fastp at Q25, ran MiXCR for clone calling and kept in-frame beta chains. When rows share a CDR3 protein, they turn into one entry using the most common DNA and genes. This sample lists approximately 190,000 distinct CDR3 sequences; 28% were detected once. The top ten hold approximately 30% of the sample. The clonotype was recovered from a human donor in good health (CMV status not recorded). Some clones in this sample may be carry-over from other donors' samples. The chain links TRBV19 with TRBJ2-1, with 15 bases matching TRBD2. The sequencing sample was made of PBMCs. The DNA sequence is as follows: TGTGCCAGTAGCAGGACTAGCGGGGGGGCTGGCTCCTACAATGAGCAGTTCTTC. This translates into CASSRTSGGAGSYNEQFF.